The T cell receptor (beta chain) under discussion was sequenced for a study of beta chain features in type 1 diabetes. The V and J ends lost 5 bases and 3 bases respectively, with 10 bases between them. The CDR3 runs to 13 residues. The V gene's germline CDR1 is MNHEY and CDR2 SVGAGI. Isolated RNA was reverse transcribed in full, so expressed TCRB transcripts were sequenced. Using immunoSEQ multiplex PCR, the repertoire was profiled, and TCRdb retains in-frame clones only, with some absent. This sample has about 320,000 clones, with 14% found just once. The origin of this receptor is a man aged 30 to 39 in good health. J is TRBJ1-1 and V is TRBV6-5; D call uncertain. Source material: central memory CD4+ T cells from blood. This CDR3 reads CASSPGRYTEAFF. For the CDR3, the DNA is TGTGCCAGCAGTCCTGGCAGGTACACTGAAGCTTTCTTT.